The source of this TCR beta chain is a study of T cells in Graves' hyperthyroidism and ophthalmopathy. Study outcomes and limitations: Most expanded thyroid clonotypes above 0.001 recurred in blood.

J was trimmed by 6 bases and V by 6 bases; bases with no gene match: 3. The CDR3 runs to 13 residues. CDR1 and CDR2 (germline): SNHLY, FYNNEI. This clonotype was observed many times. Antigen specificity is unknown. The investigators amplified TCR beta CDR3 regions from RNA transcripts. HTBI primers were used for first-round RT-PCR of the TCR CDR3. TCRdb used MiXCR to reprocess the multiplex PCR reads, holding one entry per CDR3 protein. The table has approximately 300,000 distinct CDR3 sequences, approximately 18% seen once. The clonotype originates from a man aged 45 to 65 with Graves' ophthalmopathy. Sequenced input: blood. The V and J genes are TRBV2 and TRBJ1-5; 9 bases are a match to TRBD1. CDR3 bases: TGTGCCAGCAGGGACAGGGGAGGTCAGCCCCAGCATTTT. It specifies CASRDRGGQPQHF. Based on the CDR3 plus reference TRBV2 and TRBJ1-5, the full variable domain is EPEVTQTPSHQVTQMGQEVILRCVPISNHLYFYWYRQILGQKVEFLVSFYNNEISEKSEIFDDQFSVERPDGSNFTLKIRSTKLEDSAMYFCASRDRGGQPQHFGDGTRLSIL.